The 31 T cell receptor beta chains below all came from one sample that was sequenced in a study of spatial heterogeneity in lung cancer. TCRdb redid the calling of the 5' RACE reads with MiXCR, one entry per CDR3 protein. The table includes over 7,000 distinct CDR3 sequences, more than 7.5% detected once. Time point here: sample taken at primary tumor resection. The source was normal lung tissue next to the tumor, collected at surgery. The origin of the receptors is a male donor with early-stage non-small cell lung cancer.

This clonotype was seen only a few times. This sequence joins TRBV10-3 and TRBJ2-1; D is ambiguous. In germline, CDR1 is ENHRY, CDR2 SYGVKD. The CDR3 is 17 residues long. V was clipped by 0 bases and J by 4 bases, with 16 bases between them. The CDR3 loop reads CAISESREVERYNEQFF. The DNA of the CDR3 is TGTGCCATCAGTGAGTCGAGAGAGGTCGAGAGATACAATGAGCAGTTCTTC.

The V and J genes are TRBV20-1 and TRBJ2-1, with 12 bases that match TRBD2. The CDR3 contains 16 residues. The J segment lost 7 bases and the V segment lost 5 bases, leaving 12 bases of the junction unmatched. The germline V gene encodes CDR1 DFQATT and CDR2 SNEGSKA (reference sequence). CDR3: CSAPPTSGRGWNEQFF. CDR3 sequence (DNA): TGCAGTGCTCCTCCGACTAGCGGGAGAGGGTGGAATGAGCAGTTCTTC.

This clonotype was found many times. The chain links TRBV5-7 to TRBJ1-2, with 8 bases identical to TRBD1. TRBV5-7 is an ORF for which the function is uncertain. The J segment lost 8 bases and the V segment lost 3 bases, leaving 6 bases of the junction unmatched. The CDR3 has 13 residues. The CDR3 protein is CASSSSDRAGYTF. The CDR3 region has the DNA TGTGCCAGCAGCTCTTCGGACAGGGCAGGCTACACCTTC.

This clonotype was detected ten times or more. The V call is TRBV7-6, the J call TRBJ2-7; D possibly corresponds to TRBD1 (6 bases). The CDR3 has 13 amino acids. CDR1 and CDR2 from the germline V gene are SGHVS and FNYEAQ. V shed 6 bases and J shed 3 bases, with 12 bases lying between them. CDR3 coding DNA: TGTGCCAGCAGTCCGGGACACTTCTACGAGCAGTACTTC. This codes for CASSPGHFYEQYF. Drawing the rest from reference TRBV7-6 and TRBJ2-7, the complete variable domain is GAGVSQSPRYKVTKRGQDVALRCDPISGHVSLYWYRQALGQGPEFLTYFNYEAQQDKSGLPNDRFSAERPEGSISTLTIQRTEQRDSAMYRCASSPGHFYEQYFGPGTRLTVT.

In this sample, this clonotype turned up a few times. The J gene is TRBJ2-5, the V gene TRBV7-2; tentatively, D is TRBD2 (5 bases). The length of the CDR3 is 15 residues. The germline V gene has CDR1 SGHTA and CDR2 FQGNSA. Trimming cost V 0 bases and J 5 bases, with 13 bases left between them. The chain's CDR3 is CASSLASVEAETQYF. The CDR3 DNA is TGTGCCAGCAGCTTAGCTTCGGTGGAGGCGGAGACCCAGTACTTC.

This clonotype came up many times. V and J are TRBV7-2 and TRBJ2-1, with TRBD2 identical over 8 bases. The length of the CDR3 is 15 residues. V lost 5 bases, J lost 10 bases, and 13 bases stayed unmatched. Germline V CDR1 and CDR2: SGHTA, FQGNSA. The CDR3 nucleotides read TGTGCCAGCAGCGGCCGCGGCGCGGGAGGTTGGGAGCAGTTCTTC. This codes for CASSGRGAGGWEQFF.

This clonotype is medium-sized by share. This sequence joins TRBV7-2 and TRBJ2-1, with D hard to call. CDR3 length equals 13 residues. Trimming stripped 1 base from V and 6 bases from J, with 7 bases between. CDR1 is SGHTA, CDR2 FQGNSA, per germline. CDR3 protein: CASSLGPSNEQFF. DNA of the CDR3: TGTGCCAGCAGCTTAGGGCCCTCCAATGAGCAGTTCTTC.

This clonotype is medium-sized in the sample. The gene calls are TRBV11-3 and TRBJ1-1; no clear D. V lost 1 base and J lost 9, with 6 bases in between. In germline, CDR1 is SGHNT, CDR2 YENEEA. The CDR3 covers 11 residues. DNA for the CDR3: TGTGCCAGCAGCTTAGGTGGGCAAGCTTTCTTT. Its translation is CASSLGGQAFF.

This clonotype was seen at least ten times. The chain employs TRBV29-1 and TRBJ2-7; no clear D gene. In germline, CDR1 is SQVTM, CDR2 ANQGSEA. The CDR3 is made up of 14 amino acids. The V end was cut by 2 bases, the J end by 2 bases, with 13 bases between. The CDR3 region is CSVELMSSPYEQYF. In DNA form, the CDR3 reads TGCAGCGTTGAATTAATGAGTTCCCCCTACGAGCAGTACTTC.

This clonotype has ten or more counts. The gene calls are TRBV9 and TRBJ2-7, with 7 bases identical to TRBD1. The V segment lost 4 bases and the J segment 3 bases; nucleotides outside the gene matches: 4. The CDR3 has 13 amino acids. Per germline, CDR1 SGDLS and CDR2 YYNGEE. The CDR3 nucleotides are TGTGCCAGCAGCCCCGGACAGGACTACGAGCAGTACTTC. Translating it yields CASSPGQDYEQYF.

This clonotype was found many times. Written as DNA, the CDR3 is TGTGCCAGCAGCTTGTGGACTACCGGGGAGCTGTTTTTT. The encoded protein is CASSLWTTGELFF. V gene TRBV5-6 combines with J gene TRBJ2-2, with D possibly matching TRBD2 (5 bases). This CDR3 comprises 13 residues. The germline V gene has CDR1 SGHDT and CDR2 YYEEEE. Trimming cost V 1 base and J 5 bases, with 6 bases left between them.

Ten or more counts support this clonotype. V and J are TRBV19 and TRBJ2-3; 7 nucleotides match TRBD2. Germline CDR1 is LNHDA and CDR2 is SQIVND (reference sequence). The CDR3 length is 15 residues. Trimming cost V 3 bases and J 2 bases; bases outside gene matches: 5. The CDR3 nucleotides read TGTGCCAGTAGTATCGCCAGCGGGGTCACAGATACGCAGTATTTT. Amino acids: CASSIASGVTDTQYF.

This clonotype is deemed medium-sized. As DNA, the CDR3 is TGCGCCAGCAGTCGAGGGACTACCAACCCCTACGAGCAGTACTTC. Translated, it gives CASSRGTTNPYEQYF. The chain recombines TRBV23-1 with TRBJ2-7; 7 bases are shared with TRBD2. TRBV23-1 is an ORF; its function is uncertain. The CDR3 is made up of 15 amino acids. J gave up 2 bases and V 4 bases, and 8 bases lay outside the gene matches.

This clonotype was picked up many times. This chain connects TRBV2 to TRBJ2-1; D not resolved. This CDR3 region has 13 residues. Germline V gene lookup returns CDR1 SNHLY and CDR2 FYNNEI. Trimming took off 3 bases at V and 6 bases at J, with 9 bases between the two ends. Written as DNA, the CDR3 is TGTGCCAGCAGTGATATGGTAGCCAATGAGCAGTTCTTC. It yields the protein CASSDMVANEQFF.

This clonotype was seen only once. The rearrangement joins TRBV7-9 to TRBJ2-7; 8 positions match TRBD1. Germline values: CDR1 SEHNR, CDR2 FQNEAQ (reference sequence). This CDR3 contains 14 residues. Trimming removed 8 bases from V and 3 bases from J; junction bases left unmatched: 9. The CDR3 region is CASGAAGTGYEQYF. CDR3 in DNA: TGTGCCAGCGGCGCAGCCGGGACAGGCTACGAGCAGTACTTC.

This clonotype was seen ten or more times. V and J are TRBV12-3 or TRBV12-4 and TRBJ2-5; the match to TRBD2 covers 10 bases. With V trimmed by 5 bases and J by 3 bases, 6 bases remained unmatched. The CDR3 consists of 15 residues. DNA for the CDR3: TGTGCCAGCAGTCAGCCTAGCGGGAGTGAAGAGACCCAGTACTTC. Its protein is CASSQPSGSEETQYF.

This clonotype was observed many times. The rearrangement uses TRBV29-1 and TRBJ1-2; a possible D gene is TRBD1 (5 bases). The CDR3 length is 13 residues. V lost 6 bases and J lost 1, with 12 bases in between. Germline V lookup: CDR1 SQVTM, CDR2 ANQGSEA. The CDR3 is CSVRDPFNYGYTF. In DNA form, the CDR3 reads TGCAGCGTACGGGACCCATTTAACTATGGCTACACCTTC.

This clonotype was picked up many times. This sequence joins TRBV11-2 and TRBJ2-3, with 11 bases identical to TRBD2. CDR1 and CDR2 (germline): SGHAT, FQNNGV. The ends lost 3 bases at V and 5 bases at J; junction bases unmatched: 10. This CDR3 is built from 17 residues. CDR3 region: CASSFGSGGGVGDTQYF. DNA for the CDR3: TGTGCCAGCAGCTTCGGTAGCGGGGGGGGAGTAGGAGATACGCAGTATTTT. Together with reference TRBV11-2 and TRBJ2-3, the CDR3 gives the full variable domain: EAGVAQSPRYKIIEKRQSVAFWCNPISGHATLYWYQQILGQGPKLLIQFQNNGVVDDSQLPKDRFSAERLKGVDSTLKIQPAKLEDSAVYLCASSFGSGGGVGDTQYFGPGTRLTVL.

This clonotype turned up a few times. The chain combines TRBV4-3 with TRBJ1-1; weak D call: TRBD1 (6 bases). The CDR3 contains 14 residues. CDR1 and CDR2 (germline): LGHNA, YSLEER. Trimming took off 5 bases at V and 4 bases at J, with 14 bases between the two ends. Here the CDR3 reads CASSEDRSGTEAFF. CDR3 DNA sequence: TGCGCCAGCAGCGAGGACAGATCGGGCACTGAAGCTTTCTTT.

This clonotype was counted many times. This chain connects TRBV19 to TRBJ2-1; D unclear. The CDR3 covers 15 residues. The germline V gene has CDR1 LNHDA and CDR2 SQIVND (reference sequence). Trimming took 0 bases from V and 5 from J, leaving 11 bases between them. The CDR3 here is CASSIDRSRNNEQFF. CDR3 bases: TGTGCCAGTAGTATAGATAGAAGCAGAAACAATGAGCAGTTCTTC.

This clonotype is labeled as medium-sized (0.01 to 0.1%). This sequence joins TRBV11-1 and TRBJ1-1; 10 bases agree with TRBD1. There are 13 residues in the CDR3. V lost 5 bases and J lost 7; bases outside the gene matches: 4. Per germline, CDR1 SGHAT and CDR2 FQDESV (reference sequence). The CDR3, as DNA: TGTGCCAGCAGCACGGACAGGGGGATTGAAGCTTTCTTT. Translated: CASSTDRGIEAFF.

Many counts were recorded for this clonotype. The chain joins TRBV28 to TRBJ1-4; D uncertain. Germline V gene data show CDR1 as MDHEN and CDR2 as SYDVKM. With 7 bases removed from V and 10 bases from J, the gap between germline ends came to 16 bases. CDR3 length equals 13 residues. Written as DNA, the CDR3 is TGTGCCAGCACCCTACCCGGACGGGGAAAACTGTTTTTT. It yields the protein CASTLPGRGKLFF.

This clonotype showed up many times. The chain is built from TRBV9 and TRBJ1-2; the match to TRBD1 covers 7 bases. Trimming took 3 bases from V and 4 from J; bases not matched to a gene: 15. CDR1 is SGDLS, CDR2 YYNGEE, per germline. CDR3 size: 17 residues. The CDR3 sequence is CASSGWTGDTSFYGYTF. The CDR3 DNA is TGTGCCAGCAGCGGATGGACAGGCGACACTTCTTTCTATGGCTACACCTTC.

The sample holds many counts of this clonotype. The chain joins TRBV6-5 to TRBJ2-7; either TRBD1 or TRBD2 may supply D (5 bases each). CDR3 length equals 13 residues. Germline V lookup: CDR1 MNHEY, CDR2 SVGAGI. The V gene lost 8 bases and the J gene lost 7 bases, with 18 bases spanning the gap. CDR3 DNA sequence: TGTGCCAGCGGGGGTCACGGCTTTGGGGAGCAGTACTTC. The encoded protein is CASGGHGFGEQYF.

The chain employs TRBV9 and TRBJ2-1; the match to TRBD2 covers 8 bases. Per germline, CDR1 SGDLS and CDR2 YYNGEE. The CDR3 totals 15 residues. V shed 2 bases, J shed 9 bases, and the junction held 10 bases outside the gene matches. The chain's CDR3 is CASSVTSGGGSEQFF. In DNA form, the CDR3 reads TGTGCCAGCAGCGTCACTAGCGGCGGCGGAAGTGAGCAGTTCTTC.

The V and J genes are TRBV2 and TRBJ2-1, with D maybe TRBD2 (5 bases). The CDR3 runs 15 residues. Trimming pared 2 bases from V and 9 bases from J, leaving 17 bases between. Germline CDR1 reads SNHLY; CDR2 reads FYNNEI. The CDR3 is CASSEMSGILGEQFF. CDR3 in DNA: TGTGCCAGCAGTGAAATGAGCGGTATCCTGGGTGAGCAGTTCTTC.

This clonotype was found many times. The CDR3 region is CASSPRGGTYNEQFF. DNA of the CDR3: TGTGCCAGCTCACCGAGAGGGGGTACCTACAATGAGCAGTTCTTC. V gene TRBV18 combines with J gene TRBJ2-1; weak D call: TRBD1 (6 bases). CDR1 and CDR2 (germline): KGHSH, LQKENI. Trimming took 3 bases from V and 2 from J, leaving 11 bases between them. The CDR3 has 15 residues.

By frequency in the sample, this clonotype is large. The chain recombines TRBV7-2 with TRBJ2-3; D ambiguous. Per the germline V gene, CDR1 is SGHTA and CDR2 is FQGNSA. Trimming stripped 3 bases from V and 4 bases from J, with 14 bases between. The CDR3 is 15 residues long. CDR3 region: CASSFALGNADTQYF. In nucleotides, the CDR3 is TGTGCCAGCAGCTTCGCCCTGGGCAATGCAGATACGCAGTATTTT. The variable domain in full, completed from reference TRBV7-2 and TRBJ2-3, reads GAGVSQSPSNKVTEKGKDVELRCDPISGHTALYWYRQSLGQGLEFLIYFQGNSAPDKSGLPSDRFSAERTGGSVSTLTIQRTQQEDSAVYLCASSFALGNADTQYFGPGTRLTVL.

V is TRBV27 and J is TRBJ1-6; D may be TRBD1 (5 bases). Trimming removed 3 bases from V and 6 bases from J, with 12 bases in between. CDR3 length: 15 amino acids. Germline lookup yields CDR1 MNHEY and CDR2 SMNVEV (reference sequence). CDR3 protein: CASSLPREFNSPLHF. DNA for the CDR3: TGTGCCAGCAGTTTGCCCAGGGAATTTAATTCACCCCTCCACTTT.

There are many counts of this clonotype. The V call is TRBV21-1, the J call TRBJ1-2. TRBV21-1 is designated a pseudogene. This CDR3 spans 14 amino acids. CDR3 nucleotide sequence: TGTGCCAGCAGCTGCACAGTAGCTAACTATGGCTACACCTTC. Translating gives CASSCTVANYGYTF.

This clonotype appeared many times. This chain connects TRBV20-1 to TRBJ2-5; tentatively, D is TRBD2 (6 bases). V lost 1 base and J 3 bases, leaving 9 bases between the germline ends. The CDR3 spans 13 residues. Germline V CDR1 and CDR2: DFQATT, SNEGSKA (reference sequence). The CDR3 sequence: CSARGLGEETQYF. The CDR3 DNA sequence: TGCAGTGCTAGAGGACTAGGGGAAGAGACCCAGTACTTC.